This TCR beta chain was recorded in a study of T-cell reconstitution after alpha-beta-depleted transplantation in children. After removal of 1 base from V and 3 bases from J, the junction contained 11 bases not matched to a gene. Germline CDR1 reads MNHEY; CDR2 reads SMNVEV (reference sequence). This CDR3 is 19 amino acids long. Study-level points and caveats: The study traced high day-60 TCRbeta diversity in some patients to surviving recipient T cells and thymic progenitors. Counts and diversity of T cells one year after transplant came mostly from newly produced T cells. Where alpha-beta T cells came from about two months after transplant was reportedly several hundred expanded graft clones.

Preparing the TCRbeta library involved the use of unique molecular identifiers. Each CDR3 protein gets one entry after TCRdb re-called the PCR reads with MiXCR. The table records some 200,000 distinct CDR3 sequences, about 8.4% of them present only once. Details on this clonotype: The antigen remains undetermined.

The gene calls are TRBV27 and TRBJ1-6; 8 nucleotides align to TRBD1. The origin of this receptor is a male patient aged 2-15 years who had a stem cell transplant for acute myeloid leukemia, so the T cells may come from the graft donor. Sample: PBMCs, mostly from graft donor cells, taken 360 days after TCRalphabeta/CD19-depleted stem cell transplant. The CDR3 DNA reads as TGTGCCAGCAGTTTATGGGGGACAGGCCCCCGGCACTATAATTCACCCCTCCACTTT. Encoded protein: CASSLWGTGPRHYNSPLHF.